The T cell receptor (beta chain) under discussion was sequenced for a study of T cell repertoires in cytomegalovirus infection. About the study: Indications of both CMV infection and matching HLA type were provided by public TCR beta signatures. Study findings and constraints: HLA-C-restricted CMV clonotypes gave the most frequent clonotype in two of eight donors.

The CDR3 consists of 13 residues. The ends were cut back, 8 bases at V and 2 bases at J, with 11 bases in the middle. This clonotype was seen only a few times. Its antigen is unknown. TCRdb itself ran the reads through MiXCR, one entry per CDR3 protein. The sample carries approximately 730,000 distinct CDR3 sequences, around a third recorded once. This rearrangement joins TRBV12-3 or TRBV12-4 to TRBJ2-3; weak D call: TRBD1 (5 bases). The material was cultured PBMCs, obtained from culture after CMV antigen stimulation. This TCR came from a human donor in good health (CMV status not recorded). Some clones in this sample may be carry-over from other donors' samples. The CDR3 DNA is TGTGCCAGCCTGGGGCAGGTCACAGATACGCAGTATTTT. Amino acids: CASLGQVTDTQYF.